This TCR beta chain stems from a study of blood T cell repertoires in COVID-19. Study-level information: The United States, Italy and Spain were the sources of the acute and convalescent COVID-19 samples. PBMCs, B-cell-depleted T cells, or T cells provided the cDNA or gDNA that made up the material.

In the study's own analysis: Researchers report that nucleated cell counts were estimated from reference gene primer amplification. Sequencing was performed with immunoSEQ multiplex PCR; in TCRdb, only in-frame clones are kept and a portion is missing. V and J calls and clone size follow that table, whereas D and trimming were derived from the DNA. The sample consists of about 110,000 clones, more than 75% of them appearing once. CDR1 and CDR2 (germline): MNHEY, SVGAGI. The junction had 4 bases not matched to a gene; V was cut back by 0 bases and J by 3 bases. This CDR3 comprises 15 residues. The receptor was isolated from a middle-aged man with acute or convalescent COVID-19. V and J are TRBV6-5 and TRBJ2-5; 7 bases are shared with TRBD2. The sample consisted of peripheral blood. CDR3 in DNA: TGTGCCAGCAGTTACTCGCGGGGGACCGAAGAGACCCAGTACTTC. It is translated as CASSYSRGTEETQYF.